The 14 T cell receptor beta chains reported below all come from one sample, sequenced in a study of T cell responses to AZD1222 COVID-19 vaccine. Using immunoSEQ multiplex PCR, the repertoire was profiled, and TCRdb retains in-frame clones only, with some absent. Of 65,000 to 70,000 clones in the sample, roughly 86% were seen once. The specimen was peripheral blood, collected on day 0 of AZD1222 vaccination. These receptors all stem from an adult in good health.

The gene calls are TRBV5-1 and TRBJ2-5; TRBD1 matches at 12 bases. Germline values: CDR1 SGHRS, CDR2 YFSETQ. This CDR3 contains 15 residues. The ends lost 4 bases at V and 5 bases at J; junction bases unmatched: 6. The CDR3 bases are TGCGCCAGCAGCGAGGGACAGGGGGCTGGGGAGACCCAGTACTTC. Translated: CASSEGQGAGETQYF.

The chain joins TRBV7-8 to TRBJ2-1; 9 bases match TRBD1. Germline values: CDR1 SGHVS, CDR2 FQNEAQ. The CDR3 spans 16 residues. Germline trimming cut 2 bases from V and 6 bases from J; bases unmatched to any gene: 8. CDR3 loop: CASSLTGTGRGNEQFF. The CDR3 region has the DNA TGTGCCAGCAGCTTAACCGGGACAGGGCGAGGCAATGAGCAGTTCTTC.

The J gene is TRBJ2-1, the V gene TRBV3-1 (or the pseudogene TRBV3-2); no clear D gene. The CDR3 has 14 residues. Germline loops: CDR1 LGHDT, CDR2 YNNKEL (reference sequence). Deletions cut 1 base from V and 2 bases from J, with 6 bases between. The CDR3 bases are TGTGCCAGCAGCCAAGTTTCTACCTACAATGAGCAGTTCTTC. This translates into CASSQVSTYNEQFF.

The chain links TRBV6-5 to TRBJ1-3; no reliable D call. The CDR3 runs to 16 residues. The germline gives CDR1 MNHEY, CDR2 SVGAGI. Trimming took off 4 bases at V and 0 bases at J, with 13 bases between the two ends. The CDR3 bases are TGTGCCAGCAGTTTAGTCACACCCAACTCTGGAAACACCATATATTTT. Translated, it gives CASSLVTPNSGNTIYF.

The chain couples TRBV2 to TRBJ1-2, with TRBD1 identical over 8 bases. CDR3 length: 15 residues. V was pared by 4 bases and J by 7 bases, with 11 bases of the junction left unmatched. The germline V gene encodes CDR1 SNHLY and CDR2 FYNNEI. CDR3: CASSGPTGEQSGYTF. CDR3 DNA: TGTGCCAGCAGTGGTCCGACAGGGGAACAGAGTGGCTACACCTTC. The whole variable domain, remainder taken from reference TRBV2 and TRBJ1-2, is EPEVTQTPSHQVTQMGQEVILRCVPISNHLYFYWYRQILGQKVEFLVSFYNNEISEKSEIFDDQFSVERPDGSNFTLKIRSTKLEDSAMYFCASSGPTGEQSGYTFGSGTRLTVV.

This clone was counted once. The chain employs TRBV27 and TRBJ2-3; the D is unclear. V gave up 4 bases and J gave up 3 bases, with 8 bases separating them. CDR1 and CDR2 (germline): MNHEY, SMNVEV (reference sequence). This CDR3 is 13 amino acids long. The chain's CDR3 is CASSYLTTDTQYF. In DNA, the CDR3 is TGTGCCAGCAGTTACCTCACGACAGATACGCAGTATTTT.

The chain uses TRBV29-1 and TRBJ2-1; 9 positions match TRBD2. After removal of 2 bases from V and 5 bases from J, the junction contained 1 base not matched to a gene. This CDR3 is built from 13 residues. Germline values: CDR1 SQVTM, CDR2 ANQGSEA. The CDR3 loop is CSVERTSDNEQFF. In nucleotides, the CDR3 is TGCAGCGTTGAACGGACTAGCGACAATGAGCAGTTCTTC.

This clone was recorded once. CDR3 in DNA: TGTGCCAGCAGTTACCCGACAGGGGGAGCGGAGACCCAGTACTTC. This gives the protein CASSYPTGGAETQYF. The rearrangement links TRBV6-2 or TRBV6-3 to TRBJ2-5, with TRBD1 matching over 9 bases. After removal of 2 bases from V and 5 bases from J, the junction contained 6 bases not matched to a gene. The germline V gene has CDR1 MNHEY and CDR2 SVGEGT. This CDR3 spans 15 amino acids.

This chain uses TRBV28 with TRBJ1-5; TRBD1 aligns across 9 bases. The CDR3 length is 15 residues. V shed 3 bases, J shed 8 bases, and the junction held 8 bases outside the gene matches. The germline V gene has CDR1 MDHEN and CDR2 SYDVKM. The CDR3 sequence is CASSFQGQGEKPQHF. The CDR3 nucleotides read TGTGCCAGCAGTTTTCAGGGACAGGGTGAGAAGCCCCAGCATTTT.

The CDR3 sequence is CASSPRPTYRVNNEQFF. CDR3 sequence (DNA): TGTGCCAGCAGCCCCCGTCCCACCTACCGGGTCAACAATGAGCAGTTCTTC. The chain has TRBV9 and TRBJ2-1, with D hard to call. V was cut by 4 bases and J by 5 bases, with 22 bases left in between. Germline V CDR1 and CDR2: SGDLS, YYNGEE. The CDR3 extends over 17 amino acids.

This rearrangement joins TRBV20-1 to TRBJ2-1; weak D call: TRBD1 (6 bases). Germline V lookup: CDR1 DFQATT, CDR2 SNEGSKA (reference sequence). The length of the CDR3 is 11 residues. Trimming stripped 3 bases from V and 15 bases from J, with 15 bases between. CDR3 protein: CSARGPGVPFF. The DNA of the CDR3 is TGCAGTGCTAGGGGCCCAGGGGTTCCGTTCTTC.

The J gene is TRBJ2-7, the V gene TRBV30; possible D gene TRBD1, 5 bases. The CDR3 has 12 residues. Germline V gene lookup returns CDR1 GTSNPN and CDR2 SVGIG (reference sequence). V gave up 4 bases and J gave up 4 bases, with 11 bases separating them. The CDR3 loop is CAWTGPAYEQYF. DNA for the CDR3: TGTGCCTGGACAGGGCCTGCTTACGAGCAGTACTTC.

This chain connects TRBV11-2 to TRBJ2-5, with D perhaps being TRBD1 or TRBD2 (5 bases each). Trimming removed 1 base at V and 5 bases at J, with 8 bases between. Germline-derived CDR1 and CDR2 are SGHAT and FQNNGV. The CDR3 runs 13 residues. The CDR3 region has the DNA TGTGCCAGCAGCTTAGGAGGGGTCGAGACCCAGTACTTC. Translation: CASSLGGVETQYF.

The chain carries TRBV7-9 and TRBJ2-3, with TRBD2 identical over 9 bases. CDR3 length: 16 amino acids. Germline CDR1 reads SEHNR; CDR2 reads FQNEAQ (reference sequence). V lost 3 bases to trimming and J lost 2 bases; unmatched junction nucleotides: 6. The CDR3: CASSFYRTSDTDTQYF. The DNA of the CDR3 is TGTGCCAGCAGCTTCTACCGGACTAGCGACACAGATACGCAGTATTTT.